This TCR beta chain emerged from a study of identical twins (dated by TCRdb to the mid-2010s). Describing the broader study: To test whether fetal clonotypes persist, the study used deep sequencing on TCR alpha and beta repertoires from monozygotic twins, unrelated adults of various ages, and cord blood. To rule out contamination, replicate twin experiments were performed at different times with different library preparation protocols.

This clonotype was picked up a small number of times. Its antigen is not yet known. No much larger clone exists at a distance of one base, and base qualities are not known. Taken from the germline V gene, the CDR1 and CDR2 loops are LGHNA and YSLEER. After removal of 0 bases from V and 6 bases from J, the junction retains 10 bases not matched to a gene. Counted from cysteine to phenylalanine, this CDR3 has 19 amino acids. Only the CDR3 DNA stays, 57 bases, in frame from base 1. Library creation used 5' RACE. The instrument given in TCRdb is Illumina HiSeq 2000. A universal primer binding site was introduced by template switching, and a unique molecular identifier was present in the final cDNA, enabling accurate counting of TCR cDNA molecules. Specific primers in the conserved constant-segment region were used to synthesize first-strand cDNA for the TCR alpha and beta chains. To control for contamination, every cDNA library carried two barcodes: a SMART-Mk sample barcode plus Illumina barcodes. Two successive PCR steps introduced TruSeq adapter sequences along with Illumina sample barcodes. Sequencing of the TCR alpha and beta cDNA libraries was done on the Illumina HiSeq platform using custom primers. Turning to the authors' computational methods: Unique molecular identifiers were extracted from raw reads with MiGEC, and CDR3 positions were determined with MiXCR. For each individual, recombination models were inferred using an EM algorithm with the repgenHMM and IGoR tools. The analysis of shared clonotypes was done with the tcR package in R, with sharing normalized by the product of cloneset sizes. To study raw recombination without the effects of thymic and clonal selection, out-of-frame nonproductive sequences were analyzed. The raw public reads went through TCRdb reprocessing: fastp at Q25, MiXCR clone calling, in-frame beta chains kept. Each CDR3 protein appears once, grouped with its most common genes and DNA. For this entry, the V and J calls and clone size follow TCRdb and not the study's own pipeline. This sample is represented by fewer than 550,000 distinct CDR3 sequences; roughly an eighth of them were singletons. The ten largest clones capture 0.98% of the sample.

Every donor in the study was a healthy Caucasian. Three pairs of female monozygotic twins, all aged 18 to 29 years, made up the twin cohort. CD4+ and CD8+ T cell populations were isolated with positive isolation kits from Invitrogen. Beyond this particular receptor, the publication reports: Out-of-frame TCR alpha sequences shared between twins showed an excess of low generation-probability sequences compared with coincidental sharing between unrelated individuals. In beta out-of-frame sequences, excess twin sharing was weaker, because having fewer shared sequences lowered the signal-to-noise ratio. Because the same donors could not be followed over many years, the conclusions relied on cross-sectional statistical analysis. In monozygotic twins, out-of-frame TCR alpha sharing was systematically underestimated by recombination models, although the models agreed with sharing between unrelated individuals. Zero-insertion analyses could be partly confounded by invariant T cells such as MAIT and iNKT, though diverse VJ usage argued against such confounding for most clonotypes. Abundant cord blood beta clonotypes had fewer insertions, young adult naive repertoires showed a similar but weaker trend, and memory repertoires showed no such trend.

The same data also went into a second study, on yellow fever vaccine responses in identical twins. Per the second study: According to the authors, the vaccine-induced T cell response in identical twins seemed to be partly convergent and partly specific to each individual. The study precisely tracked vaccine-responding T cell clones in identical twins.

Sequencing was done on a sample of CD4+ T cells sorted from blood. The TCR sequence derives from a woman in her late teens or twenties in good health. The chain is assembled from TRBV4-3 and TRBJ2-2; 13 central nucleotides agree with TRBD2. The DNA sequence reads TGCGCCAGCAGCCAAGATCTTCCACTACTAGCGGGAGGGTCCGGGGAGCTGTTTTTT. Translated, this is CASSQDLPLLAGGSGELFF.